The 13 T cell receptor beta chains in this list originate from one sample, sequenced in a study of blood T cells in healthy people across ages. Then a second PCR, running about 7 to 11 cycles, was carried out with a sample-barcoded 5' primer and a J-beta primer mix. TCRdb passed the 5' RACE reads through MiXCR, listing each CDR3 protein once. The sample contains 1.5 million to 2 million distinct CDR3 sequences, 28% of which appear only once. The sequenced sample consisted of blood. These receptors came from a woman aged 25 to 39 in good health.

Details on this clonotype: This may arise from a read error, as a much more abundant clone is one base away. This rearrangement joins TRBV10-2 to TRBJ2-1; D perhaps matches TRBD1 (5 bases). V was cut by 9 bases and J by 13 bases, with 22 bases left in between. CDR1 and CDR2 (germline): WSHSY, SAAADI. The CDR3 loop spans 13 amino acids. The CDR3 region is CASSAGKAETQFF. DNA of the CDR3: TGCGCCAGTTCGGCAGGGAAGGCGGAGACCCAGTTCTTC.

This clonotype was seen a handful of times. The V gene is TRBV3-1, the J gene TRBJ2-7, with D perhaps given as TRBD1 or TRBD2 (7 bases each). The germline V gene has CDR1 LGHDT and CDR2 YNNKEL (reference sequence). There are 15 residues in the CDR3. Trimming cost V 4 bases and J 5 bases, with 18 bases left between them. This CDR3 is CASSLRDSGDNEQYF. The CDR3 DNA sequence: TGTGCCAGCAGCCTCCGGGACAGCGGGGACAACGAGCAGTACTTC.

This clonotype occurred a few times. The rearrangement joins TRBV7-2 to TRBJ1-5; D call uncertain. Trimming left V 1 base short and J 2 bases short, with 12 bases between. The CDR3 is 16 residues long. Germline V CDR1 and CDR2: SGHTA, FQGNSA. CDR3 residues: CASSLVASGGNQPQHF. The CDR3 DNA follows: TGTGCCAGCAGCTTAGTAGCGAGTGGGGGCAATCAGCCCCAGCATTTT. The entire variable domain, with the rest obtained from reference TRBV7-2 and TRBJ1-5, is as follows: GAGVSQSPSNKVTEKGKDVELRCDPISGHTALYWYRQSLGQGLEFLIYFQGNSAPDKSGLPSDRFSAERTGGSVSTLTIQRTQQEDSAVYLCASSLVASGGNQPQHFGDGTRLSIL.

This clonotype has only a few counts. This chain links TRBV10-3 with TRBJ2-5, with D possibly being TRBD2 (5 bases). Trimming removed 0 bases at V and 4 bases at J, with 15 bases between. Germline values: CDR1 ENHRY, CDR2 SYGVKD. This CDR3 region has 16 residues. CDR3 protein: CAISESSRSGRETQYF. The CDR3 nucleotides are TGTGCCATCAGTGAGTCGTCCAGGTCGGGGAGAGAGACCCAGTACTTC.

This rearrangement joins TRBV6-6 to TRBJ1-4; 7 nucleotides align to TRBD1. CDR1 and CDR2 (germline): MNHNY, SVGAGI (reference sequence). V was clipped by 0 bases and J by 4 bases; unmatched bases: 5. This CDR3 has 16 amino acids. The CDR3 DNA is TGTGCCAGCAGTTACTCGACAGGGTCCCTTAATGAAAAACTGTTTTTT. Translation: CASSYSTGSLNEKLFF.

This clonotype turned up a few times. The CDR3 DNA sequence: TGTGCCAGCAGTCCACGAGTTGCAACTAATGAAAAACTGTTTTTT. This encodes CASSPRVATNEKLFF. This sequence joins TRBV6-2 or TRBV6-3 and TRBJ1-4; D is unclear. The CDR3 spans 15 residues. Germline assignment: CDR1 MNHEY and CDR2 SVGEGT. Trimming left V 5 bases short and J 0 bases short, with 10 bases between.

The V gene is TRBV5-1, the J gene TRBJ2-7, with a possible D match to TRBD2 (6 bases). The CDR3 runs 14 residues. From germline, CDR1 is SGHRS and CDR2 YFSETQ. V was clipped by 0 bases and J by 7 bases, with 14 bases between them. CDR3 nucleotide sequence: TGCGCCAGCAGCTTGGTGGAGGGACGGGGTGAGCAGTACTTC. Translated, it gives CASSLVEGRGEQYF.

The V call is TRBV7-2, the J call TRBJ1-2; 10 positions agree with TRBD1. V shed 5 bases and J 8 bases; nucleotides not matched to a gene: 14. The CDR3 consists of 16 residues. The germline gives CDR1 SGHTA, CDR2 FQGNSA. CDR3 nucleotides: TGTGCCAGCAGCATATACTCGGGACAGGGGTTGGTGGGCTACACCTTC. Protein sequence: CASSIYSGQGLVGYTF.

This clonotype was observed a few times. The V and J genes are TRBV6-2 or TRBV6-3 and TRBJ2-1; 7 bases are a match to TRBD2. The CDR3 consists of 14 residues. J lost 6 bases, V lost 2 bases, and 4 bases had no gene match. Germline CDR1 and CDR2: MNHEY and SVGEGT. CDR3 nucleotide sequence: TGTGCCAGCAGTTACGATCCGGGAGGCAATGAGCAGTTCTTC. Translated: CASSYDPGGNEQFF.

This clonotype has a handful of counts. CDR3 DNA sequence: TGCAGTGCTAGAGCAGGGGACAAAAACATTCAGTACTTC. Translation gives CSARAGDKNIQYF. The rearrangement joins TRBV20-1 to TRBJ2-4, with D possibly TRBD1 on 6 matching bases. The ends were cut back, 1 base at V and 3 bases at J, with 7 bases in the middle. Germline CDR1 is DFQATT and CDR2 is SNEGSKA (reference sequence). CDR3 size: 13 residues.

For this clonotype: One end of the junction is discordant with germline, which a read error may explain. The chain employs TRBV28 and TRBJ1-4, with TRBD1 matching 7 bases. Germline assignment: CDR1 MDHEN and CDR2 SYDVKM. There are 14 residues in the CDR3. The CDR3, as DNA: TGTGCCAGCAGGCAGGGGGGGACTAATGGAAAACTGTTTTTT. It specifies CASRQGGTNGKLFF. Filled out from reference TRBV28 and TRBJ1-4, the complete variable domain reads DVKVTQSSRYLVKRTGEKVFLECVQDMDHENMFWYRQDPGLGLRLIYFSYDVKMKEKGDIPEGYSVSREKKERFSLILESASTNQTSMYLCASRQGGTNGKLFFGSGTQLSVL.

This clonotype was picked up a small number of times. The chain links TRBV28 to TRBJ1-1; a possible D gene is TRBD1 (5 bases). V lost 6 bases to trimming and J lost 10 bases, with 18 bases between them. CDR3 length: 13 residues. Germline-derived CDR1 and CDR2 are MDHEN and SYDVKM. The CDR3 DNA sequence: TGTGCCAGCAGGCTACCAGGGACTTTAAGAGCTTTCTTT. This codes for CASRLPGTLRAFF.

This clonotype was seen at least ten times. V usage is TRBV5-1 and J usage is TRBJ2-7; possible D gene TRBD1, 5 bases. This CDR3 has 12 amino acids. From germline, CDR1 is SGHRS and CDR2 YFSETQ. V lost 0 bases to trimming and J lost 8 bases, with 9 bases between them. CDR3 bases: TGCGCCAGCAGCTTGGAGGGGCGGAAGCAGTACTTC. It specifies CASSLEGRKQYF.